This TCR beta chain is drawn from a study of T-cell reconstitution after alpha-beta-depleted transplantation in children. Overall study findings and caveats: Newly produced T cells mostly provided counts and TCRbeta diversity after one year, as hyperexpanded clones declined.

This clonotype was counted at least ten times. What it binds is not known. A library of TCRbeta sequences, prepared with unique molecular identifiers, was generated. TCRdb fed the PCR reads into MiXCR, producing one record per CDR3 protein. The sample has some 300,000 distinct CDR3 sequences; roughly a tenth are singletons. The CDR3 runs 14 residues. Trimming removed 1 base at V and 5 bases at J, with 12 bases between. The J gene is TRBJ2-7, the V gene TRBV12-3 or TRBV12-4; D ambiguous. This TCR derives from a boy under three years old with acute myeloid leukemia, due to receive a stem cell transplant. The specimen was PBMCs, collected before TCRalphabeta/CD19-depleted stem cell transplant. The DNA for the CDR3 is TGTGCCAGCAGTTTAGGATTCCAAAGCCACGAGCAGTACTTC. Its protein product is CASSLGFQSHEQYF.